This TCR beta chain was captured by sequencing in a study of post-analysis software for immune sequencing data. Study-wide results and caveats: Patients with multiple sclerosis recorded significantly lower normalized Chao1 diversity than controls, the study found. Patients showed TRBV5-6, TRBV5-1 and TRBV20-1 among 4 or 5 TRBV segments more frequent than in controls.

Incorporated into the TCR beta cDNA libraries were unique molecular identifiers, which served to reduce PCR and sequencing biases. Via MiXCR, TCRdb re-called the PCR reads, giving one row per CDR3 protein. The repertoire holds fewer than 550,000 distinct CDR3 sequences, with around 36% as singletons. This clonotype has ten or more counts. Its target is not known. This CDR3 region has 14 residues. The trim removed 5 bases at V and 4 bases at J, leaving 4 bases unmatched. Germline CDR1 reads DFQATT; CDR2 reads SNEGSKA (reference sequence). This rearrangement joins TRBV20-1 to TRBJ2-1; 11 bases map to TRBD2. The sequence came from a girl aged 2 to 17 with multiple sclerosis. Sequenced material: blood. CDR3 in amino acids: CSAPGTSGYNEQFF. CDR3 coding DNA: TGCAGTGCTCCCGGGACTAGCGGATACAATGAGCAGTTCTTC.